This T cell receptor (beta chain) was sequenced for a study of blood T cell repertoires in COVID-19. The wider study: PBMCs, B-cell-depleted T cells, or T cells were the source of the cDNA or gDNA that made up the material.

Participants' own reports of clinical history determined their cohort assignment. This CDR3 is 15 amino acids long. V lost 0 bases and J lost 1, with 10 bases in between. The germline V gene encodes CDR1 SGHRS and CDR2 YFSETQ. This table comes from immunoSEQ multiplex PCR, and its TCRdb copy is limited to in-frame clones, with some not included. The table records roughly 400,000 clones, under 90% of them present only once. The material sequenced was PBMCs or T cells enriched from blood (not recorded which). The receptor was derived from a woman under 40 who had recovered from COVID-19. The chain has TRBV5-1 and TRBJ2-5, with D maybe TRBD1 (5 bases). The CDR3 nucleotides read TGCGCCAGCAGCTTGGGGTTAGGGGCCCAAGAGACCCAGTACTTC. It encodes CASSLGLGAQETQYF.